The clone carrying this T cell receptor beta chain was seen ten or more times. The CDR3 totals 14 residues. CDR1 and CDR2 (germline): DFQATT, SNEGSKA (reference sequence). The junction had 7 bases not matched to a gene; V was cut back by 2 bases and J by 6 bases. TCRdb redid the calling of the RT-PCR reads with MiXCR, one entry per CDR3 protein. The sample records more than 600,000 distinct CDR3 sequences, around 14% being singletons. The rearrangement joins TRBV20-1 to TRBJ2-1; 7 bases line up with TRBD2. The source material was memory CD4+ T cells from blood. This clonotype was obtained from a female donor in good health, serving as a healthy control. The CDR3 loop is CSARRPSGINEQFF. In nucleotides, the CDR3 is TGCAGTGCTAGAAGGCCCAGCGGGATCAATGAGCAGTTCTTC.